These 26 T cell receptor beta chains were all obtained from the same sample, sequenced in a study of blood T cell repertoires in COVID-19. The table came from immunoSEQ multiplex PCR; TCRdb's copy has only in-frame clones and leaves some out. This sample carries some 270,000 clones, about 90% of them seen once, and the ten largest clones take 4.1%. Sequenced sample: PBMCs or T cells enriched from blood (not recorded which). The receptors were gathered from a woman under 40 with acute COVID-19.

This clone occurred once. The CDR3 loop is CASSQEGGLADYEQYF. CDR3 sequence (DNA): TGCGCCAGCAGCCAAGAAGGGGGACTAGCGGATTACGAGCAGTACTTC. The chain is built from TRBV4-1 and TRBJ2-7; 11 positions agree with TRBD2. J lost 4 bases, V lost 0 bases, and 5 bases had no gene match. The V gene's germline CDR1 is MGHRA and CDR2 YSYEKL. This CDR3 has 16 residues.

This chain joins TRBV13 and TRBJ2-7, with D perhaps matching TRBD2 (5 bases). The CDR3 loop spans 13 amino acids. Germline assignment: CDR1 PRHDT and CDR2 FYEKMQ (reference sequence). Trimming stripped 0 bases from V and 7 bases from J, with 10 bases between. The CDR3 nucleotides read TGTGCCAGCAGCTTAGGCCGGGGTCTGGAGCAGTACTTC. Translation: CASSLGRGLEQYF.

The chain joins TRBV3-1 (or the pseudogene TRBV3-2) to TRBJ2-5; D is perhaps TRBD1 (6 bases). Per the germline V gene, CDR1 is LGHDT and CDR2 is YNNKEL (reference sequence). The CDR3 is made up of 15 amino acids. Trimming cost V 0 bases and J 5 bases, with 13 bases left between them. The CDR3 reads CASSQDPRQGETQYF. CDR3 coding DNA: TGTGCCAGCAGCCAAGACCCCCGGCAGGGGGAGACCCAGTACTTC.

V and J are TRBV10-2 and TRBJ2-1; TRBD2 matches at 8 bases. The ends lost 2 bases at V and 10 bases at J; junction bases unmatched: 7. CDR1 is WSHSY, CDR2 SAAADI, per germline. This CDR3 is 14 amino acids long. The CDR3, as DNA: TGCGCCAGCAGTGAGGAGGGAACTAGCGGAGAGCAGTTCTTC. Its translation: CASSEEGTSGEQFF.

The rearrangement uses TRBV2 and TRBJ1-3; 7 bases are a match to TRBD1. Trimming removed 4 bases from V and 2 bases from J; junction bases left unmatched: 11. CDR3 length: 17 residues. Germline CDR1 and CDR2: SNHLY and FYNNEI. The CDR3: CASSGDRNPATGNTIYF. CDR3 DNA: TGTGCCAGCAGTGGGGACAGAAACCCGGCGACTGGAAACACCATATATTTT.

The chain employs TRBV4-1 and TRBJ1-2; 9 nucleotides agree with TRBD1. CDR1 is MGHRA, CDR2 YSYEKL, per germline. The CDR3 runs to 16 residues. Trimming removed 5 bases from V and 4 bases from J; junction bases left unmatched: 11. CDR3 in DNA: TGCGCCAGCAGCGCCCGGACAGGGGACGCAATCTATGGCTACACCTTC. It translates to CASSARTGDAIYGYTF.

The chain is built from TRBV14 and TRBJ2-3, with D uncertain. Germline CDR1 and CDR2: SGHDN and FVKESK. CDR3 length: 15 amino acids. The V end was cut by 0 bases, the J end by 4 bases, with 11 bases between. CDR3 nucleotide sequence: TGTGCCAGCAGCCAAGATAGCCCTAGAGCAGATACGCAGTATTTT. Protein sequence: CASSQDSPRADTQYF.

The chain combines TRBV13 with TRBJ2-3; the match to TRBD2 covers 11 bases. J was trimmed by 0 bases and V by 5 bases; bases with no gene match: 7. CDR3 size: 17 residues. Germline loops: CDR1 PRHDT, CDR2 FYEKMQ (reference sequence). CDR3 DNA sequence: TGTGCCAGCAGCAGACTAGCGGGAAAGACTAGCACAGATACGCAGTATTTT. Translation gives CASSRLAGKTSTDTQYF. Supplemented by reference TRBV13 and TRBJ2-3, the full variable domain reads AAGVIQSPRHLIKEKRETATLKCYPIPRHDTVYWYQQGPGQDPQFLISFYEKMQSDKGSIPDRFSAQQFSDYHSELNMSSLELGDSALYFCASSRLAGKTSTDTQYFGPGTRLTVL.

V and J are TRBV24-1 and TRBJ2-1; maybe TRBD1 (5 bases). The CDR3 totals 16 residues. Trimming stripped 4 bases from V and 0 bases from J, with 12 bases between. Per the germline V gene, CDR1 is KGHDR and CDR2 is SFDVKD. This CDR3 is CATSEDTGISYNEQFF. CDR3 bases: TGTGCCACCAGTGAAGATACAGGTATCTCCTACAATGAGCAGTTCTTC.

The chain couples TRBV6-5 to TRBJ2-2; 12 nucleotides match TRBD2. CDR1 MNHEY and CDR2 SVGAGI come from the germline V gene. The CDR3 spans 15 residues. The V segment lost 6 bases and the J segment 4 bases; nucleotides outside the gene matches: 3. The CDR3 sequence is CASRMTSGSTGELFF. In DNA, the CDR3 is TGTGCCAGCAGAATGACTAGCGGGAGCACCGGGGAGCTGTTTTTT.

The V gene is TRBV30, the J gene TRBJ1-5; TRBD1 agrees at 7 bases. V was clipped by 1 base and J by 12 bases; unmatched bases: 3. This CDR3 has 11 residues. CDR1 is GTSNPN, CDR2 SVGIG, per germline (reference sequence). CDR3 residues: CAWSAQGLQHF. The CDR3 DNA reads TGTGCCTGGAGTGCACAGGGGCTCCAGCATTTT.

The chain employs TRBV30 and TRBJ2-5; maybe TRBD1 (6 bases). Trimming removed 2 bases from V and 0 bases from J, with 13 bases in between. The germline V gene encodes CDR1 GTSNPN and CDR2 SVGIG (reference sequence). This CDR3 is built from 15 residues. For the CDR3, the DNA is TGTGCCTGGAGTAAGTGGGACAAGTACCAAGAGACCCAGTACTTC. Its translation is CAWSKWDKYQETQYF.

This clone has more than one count but fewer than ten. J is TRBJ1-1 and V is TRBV4-3; 9 nucleotides line up with TRBD1. The CDR3 runs to 13 residues. With 2 bases clipped from V and 7 bases from J, the junction kept 2 bases outside the gene matches. The germline V gene encodes CDR1 LGHNA and CDR2 YSLEER. CDR3 region: CASSQRTGDEAFF. The CDR3 nucleotides are TGCGCCAGCAGCCAACGGACAGGGGATGAAGCTTTCTTT.

This clone was picked up one time. This sequence joins TRBV27 and TRBJ2-1; the match to TRBD2 covers 11 bases. The germline CDR1 and CDR2 sequences are MNHEY and SMNVEV (reference sequence). This CDR3 is built from 16 residues. Germline trimming cut 2 bases from V and 7 bases from J; bases unmatched to any gene: 7. This CDR3 is CASSLRLAGGFNEQFF. CDR3 DNA sequence: TGTGCCAGCAGTTTAAGGCTAGCGGGAGGATTTAATGAGCAGTTCTTC.

The CDR3 nucleotides read TGTGCCAGCAGCTTGGGGTCGGCGGGAGGGTTCTACGAGCAGTACTTC. It specifies CASSLGSAGGFYEQYF. The V gene is TRBV5-5, the J gene TRBJ2-7; 9 nucleotides line up with TRBD2. The CDR3 extends over 16 amino acids. V shed 0 bases, J shed 3 bases, and the junction held 7 bases outside the gene matches. Germline CDR1 and CDR2: SGHKS and YYEKEE (reference sequence).

The chain uses TRBV11-3 and TRBJ2-1; perhaps TRBD2 as D (7 bases). Germline V lookup: CDR1 SGHNT, CDR2 YENEEA. The V gene lost 5 bases and the J gene lost 9 bases, with 23 bases spanning the gap. This CDR3 region has 16 residues. The CDR3 region has the DNA TGTGCCAGCAGCCCTAGGGAGGGAGGGGGGAGGCGTGAGCAGTTCTTC. This translates into CASSPREGGGRREQFF.

The chain is built from TRBV3-1 (or the pseudogene TRBV3-2) and TRBJ2-2, with 8 nucleotides matching TRBD2. Germline CDR1 is LGHDT and CDR2 is YNNKEL (reference sequence). CDR3 length equals 16 residues. J was trimmed by 7 bases and V by 7 bases; bases with no gene match: 14. The CDR3 spells CASTLHLGLDGGELFF. The CDR3 bases are TGTGCCAGCACCCTTCACCTGGGACTAGACGGCGGGGAGCTGTTTTTT.

The chain has TRBV18 and TRBJ2-7; TRBD2 agrees at 11 bases. V trimming: 2 bases; J trimming: 2 bases; junction bases outside the gene matches: 5. Germline CDR1 is KGHSH and CDR2 is LQKENI. This CDR3 has 16 amino acids. The CDR3 nucleotides read TGTGCCAGCTCACCATCTCGACTAGCGGGGACCTACGAGCAGTACTTC. Translating gives CASSPSRLAGTYEQYF.

The gene calls are TRBV19 and TRBJ1-5; 10 nucleotides match TRBD1. Germline CDR1 and CDR2: LNHDA and SQIVND (reference sequence). The CDR3 spans 17 residues. Trimming removed 2 bases from V and 4 bases from J; junction bases left unmatched: 8. For the CDR3, the DNA is TGTGCCAGTAGTATACCGGGACAGGGGCTATGGAATCAGCCCCAGCATTTT. It translates to CASSIPGQGLWNQPQHF.

The V and J genes are TRBV18 and TRBJ2-1; tentative D call: TRBD1 (5 bases). From germline, CDR1 is KGHSH and CDR2 LQKENI. Trimming shortened V by 4 bases and J by 5 bases, and 9 bases separated the two germline ends. CDR3 size: 13 residues. CDR3 residues: CASSLGQNNEQFF. The CDR3 DNA follows: TGTGCCAGCTCACTAGGACAAAACAATGAGCAGTTCTTC. Based on the CDR3 plus reference TRBV18 and TRBJ2-1, the full variable domain is NAGVMQNPRHLVRRRGQEARLRCSPMKGHSHVYWYRQLPEEGLKFMVYLQKENIIDESGMPKERFSAEFPKEGPSILRIQQVVRGDSAAYFCASSLGQNNEQFFGPGTRLTVL.

The J gene is TRBJ1-2, the V gene TRBV4-3; TRBD1 aligns across 11 bases. Per germline, CDR1 LGHNA and CDR2 YSLEER. The length of the CDR3 is 16 residues. J gave up 7 bases and V 5 bases, and 12 bases lay outside the gene matches. In DNA, the CDR3 is TGCGCCAGCAGCAGGGACAGGGGGATGAAGGCTACTGGCTACACCTTC. Encoded protein: CASSRDRGMKATGYTF.

V is TRBV27 and J is TRBJ2-5; 11 bases fit TRBD1. The CDR3 consists of 16 residues. Germline CDR1 MNHEY, CDR2 SMNVEV (reference sequence). J was trimmed by 5 bases and V by 6 bases; bases with no gene match: 11. This CDR3 reads CASRHRTGGIQETQYF. CDR3 coding DNA: TGTGCCAGCAGACATCGGACAGGGGGCATCCAGGAGACCCAGTACTTC.

V is TRBV6-5 and J is TRBJ1-6, with D maybe TRBD1 (5 bases). The V gene's germline CDR1 is MNHEY and CDR2 SVGAGI. The V end lost 5 bases, the J end lost 9 bases, and 14 bases lay between the germline ends. There are 14 residues in the CDR3. The CDR3 loop reads CASSIQGLSSPLHF. Written as DNA, the CDR3 is TGTGCCAGCAGTATCCAGGGATTAAGTTCACCCCTCCACTTT.

This clone was picked up one time. The gene calls are TRBV7-9 and TRBJ2-7; 7 bases agree with TRBD2. V shed 3 bases and J 5 bases; nucleotides not matched to a gene: 7. The length of the CDR3 is 14 residues. The germline V gene has CDR1 SEHNR and CDR2 FQNEAQ (reference sequence). CDR3 loop: CASSLGGSIDEQYF. CDR3 coding DNA: TGTGCCAGCAGCTTGGGCGGGAGTATCGACGAGCAGTACTTC.

The rearrangement links TRBV27 to TRBJ2-1, with TRBD2 matching over 9 bases. CDR3 length: 15 amino acids. The V segment lost 6 bases and the J segment 6 bases; nucleotides outside the gene matches: 9. Germline CDR1 reads MNHEY; CDR2 reads SMNVEV (reference sequence). The CDR3 nucleotides are TGTGCCAGCAGACGAGCGGGAGGCGTGGGCAATGAGCAGTTCTTC. It encodes CASRRAGGVGNEQFF.

The chain joins TRBV5-1 to TRBJ2-3, with a weak D call TRBD2 (5 bases). Deletions cut 3 bases from V and 3 bases from J, with 17 bases between. Germline V gene data show CDR1 as SGHRS and CDR2 as YFSETQ. This CDR3 is built from 16 residues. Here the CDR3 DNA reads TGCGCCAGCAGCTGGGAGACCGTCGTGGGGACAGATACGCAGTATTTT. Its translation: CASSWETVVGTDTQYF.